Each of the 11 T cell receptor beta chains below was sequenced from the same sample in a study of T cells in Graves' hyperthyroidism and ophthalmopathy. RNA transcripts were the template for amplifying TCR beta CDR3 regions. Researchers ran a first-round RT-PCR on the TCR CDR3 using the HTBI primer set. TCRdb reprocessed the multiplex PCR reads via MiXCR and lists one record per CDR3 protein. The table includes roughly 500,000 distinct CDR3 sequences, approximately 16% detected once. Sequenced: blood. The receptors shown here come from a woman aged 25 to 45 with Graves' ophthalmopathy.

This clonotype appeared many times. For the CDR3, the DNA is TGTGCCAGCAGTTCCTATACAGGGAAGAACTACGAGCAGTACTTC. It translates to CASSSYTGKNYEQYF. The rearrangement joins TRBV28 to TRBJ2-7; TRBD1 might be the D (6 bases). Germline-derived CDR1 and CDR2 are MDHEN and SYDVKM. The CDR3 consists of 15 residues. V shed 4 bases and J shed 3 bases, with 16 bases lying between them.

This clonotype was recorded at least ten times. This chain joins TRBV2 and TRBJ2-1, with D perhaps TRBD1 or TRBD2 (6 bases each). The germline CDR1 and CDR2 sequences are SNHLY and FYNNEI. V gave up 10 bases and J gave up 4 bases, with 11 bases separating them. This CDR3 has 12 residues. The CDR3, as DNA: TGTGCCACCCAGGGGACTTACAATGAGCAGTTCTTC. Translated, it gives CATQGTYNEQFF. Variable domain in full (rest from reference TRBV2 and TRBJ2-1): EPEVTQTPSHQVTQMGQEVILRCVPISNHLYFYWYRQILGQKVEFLVSFYNNEISEKSEIFDDQFSVERPDGSNFTLKIRSTKLEDSAMYFCATQGTYNEQFFGPGTRLTVL.

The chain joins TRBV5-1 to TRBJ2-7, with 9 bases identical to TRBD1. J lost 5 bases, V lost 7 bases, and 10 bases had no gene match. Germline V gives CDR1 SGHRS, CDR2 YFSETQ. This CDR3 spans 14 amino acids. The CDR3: CASARGTGINEQYF. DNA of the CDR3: TGCGCCAGCGCCAGGGGGACAGGGATAAACGAGCAGTACTTC.

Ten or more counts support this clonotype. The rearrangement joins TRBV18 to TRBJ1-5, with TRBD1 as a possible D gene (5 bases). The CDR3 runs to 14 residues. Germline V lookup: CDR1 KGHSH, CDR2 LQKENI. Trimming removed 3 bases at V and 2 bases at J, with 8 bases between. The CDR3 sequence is CASSPRDGNQPQHF. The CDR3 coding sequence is TGTGCCAGCTCACCTCGGGACGGCAATCAGCCCCAGCATTTT.

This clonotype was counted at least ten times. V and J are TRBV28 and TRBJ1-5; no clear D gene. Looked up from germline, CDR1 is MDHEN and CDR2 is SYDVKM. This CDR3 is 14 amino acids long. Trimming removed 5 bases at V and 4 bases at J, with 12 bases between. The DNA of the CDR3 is TGTGCCAGCAGTCTCCCTGGAGGGAATCAGCCCCAGCATTTT. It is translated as CASSLPGGNQPQHF.

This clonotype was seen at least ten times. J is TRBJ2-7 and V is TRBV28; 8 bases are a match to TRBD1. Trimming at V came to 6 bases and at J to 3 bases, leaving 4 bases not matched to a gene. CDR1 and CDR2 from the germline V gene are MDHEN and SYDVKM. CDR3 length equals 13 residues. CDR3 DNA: TGTGCCAGCAGGGAACAGGGGGGCTACGAGCAGTACTTC. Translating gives CASREQGGYEQYF.

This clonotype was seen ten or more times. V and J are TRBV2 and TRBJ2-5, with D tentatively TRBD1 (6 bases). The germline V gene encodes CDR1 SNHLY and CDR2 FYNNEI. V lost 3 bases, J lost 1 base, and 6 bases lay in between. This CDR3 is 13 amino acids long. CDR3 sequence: CASSEGAQETQYF. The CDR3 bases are TGTGCCAGCAGTGAGGGGGCCCAAGAGACCCAGTACTTC.

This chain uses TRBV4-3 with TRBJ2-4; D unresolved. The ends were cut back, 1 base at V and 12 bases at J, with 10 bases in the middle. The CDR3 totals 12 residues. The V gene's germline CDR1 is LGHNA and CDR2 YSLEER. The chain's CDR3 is CASSQAAGPQYF. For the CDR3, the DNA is TGCGCCAGCAGCCAAGCTGCAGGCCCTCAGTACTTC.

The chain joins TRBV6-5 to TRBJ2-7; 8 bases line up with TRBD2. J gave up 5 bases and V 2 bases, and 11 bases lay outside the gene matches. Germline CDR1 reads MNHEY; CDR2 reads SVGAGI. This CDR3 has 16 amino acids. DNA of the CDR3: TGTGCCAGCAGTTACGTTACCGGGACTAGTCCCCACGAGCAGTACTTC. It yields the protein CASSYVTGTSPHEQYF.

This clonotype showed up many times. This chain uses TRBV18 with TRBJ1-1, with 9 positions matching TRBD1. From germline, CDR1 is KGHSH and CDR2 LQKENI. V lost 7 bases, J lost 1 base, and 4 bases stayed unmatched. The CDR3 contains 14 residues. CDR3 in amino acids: CASCTGGTNTEAFF. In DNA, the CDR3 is TGTGCCAGCTGTACAGGGGGCACGAACACTGAAGCTTTCTTT.

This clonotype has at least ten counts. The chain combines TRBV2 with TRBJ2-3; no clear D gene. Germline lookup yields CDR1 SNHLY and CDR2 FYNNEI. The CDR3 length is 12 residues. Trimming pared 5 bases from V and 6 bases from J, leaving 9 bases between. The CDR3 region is CASSRVSDTQYF. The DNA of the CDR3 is TGTGCCAGCAGTAGGGTGTCGGATACGCAGTATTTT.